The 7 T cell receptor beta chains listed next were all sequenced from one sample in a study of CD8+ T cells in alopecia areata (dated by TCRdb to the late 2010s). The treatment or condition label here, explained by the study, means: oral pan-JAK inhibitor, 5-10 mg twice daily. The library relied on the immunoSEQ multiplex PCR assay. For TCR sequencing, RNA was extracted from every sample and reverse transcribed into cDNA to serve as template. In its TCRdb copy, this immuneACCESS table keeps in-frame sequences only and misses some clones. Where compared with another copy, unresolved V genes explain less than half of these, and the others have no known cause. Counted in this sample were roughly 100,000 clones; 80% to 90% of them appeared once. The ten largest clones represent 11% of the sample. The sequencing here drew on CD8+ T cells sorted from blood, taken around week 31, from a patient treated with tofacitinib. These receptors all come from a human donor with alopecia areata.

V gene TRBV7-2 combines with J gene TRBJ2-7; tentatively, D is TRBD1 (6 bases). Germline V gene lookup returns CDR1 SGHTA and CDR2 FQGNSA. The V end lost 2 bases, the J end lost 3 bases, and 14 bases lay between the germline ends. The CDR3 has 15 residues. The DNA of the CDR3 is TGTGCCAGCAGCTTATATCCAGGGGATAGCTACGAGCAGTACTTC. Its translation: CASSLYPGDSYEQYF.

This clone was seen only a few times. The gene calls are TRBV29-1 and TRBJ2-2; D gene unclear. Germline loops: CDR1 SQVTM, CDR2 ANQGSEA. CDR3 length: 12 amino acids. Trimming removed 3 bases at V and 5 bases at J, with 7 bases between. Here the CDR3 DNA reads TGCAGCGTTGATTTTCTAACCGGGGAGCTGTTTTTT. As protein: CSVDFLTGELFF.

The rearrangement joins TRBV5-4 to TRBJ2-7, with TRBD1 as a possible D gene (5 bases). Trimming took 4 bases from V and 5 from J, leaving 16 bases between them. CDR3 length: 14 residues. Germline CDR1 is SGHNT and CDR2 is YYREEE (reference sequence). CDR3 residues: CASSATGHRDEQYF. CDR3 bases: TGTGCCAGCAGCGCTACCGGACACCGCGACGAGCAGTACTTC.

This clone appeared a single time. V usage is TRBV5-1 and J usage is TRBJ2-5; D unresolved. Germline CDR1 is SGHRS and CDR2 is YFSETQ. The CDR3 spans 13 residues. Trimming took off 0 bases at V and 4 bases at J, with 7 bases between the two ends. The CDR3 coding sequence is TGCGCCAGCAGCTTGGTACCTTCAGAGACCCAGTACTTC. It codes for CASSLVPSETQYF.

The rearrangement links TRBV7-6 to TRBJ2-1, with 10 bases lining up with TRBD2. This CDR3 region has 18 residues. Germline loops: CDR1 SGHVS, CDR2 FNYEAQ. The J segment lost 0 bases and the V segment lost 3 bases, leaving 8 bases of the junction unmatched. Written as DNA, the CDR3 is TGTGCCAGCAGCTTTCCAAGGACTAGCGGATACTCCTACAATGAGCAGTTCTTC. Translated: CASSFPRTSGYSYNEQFF.

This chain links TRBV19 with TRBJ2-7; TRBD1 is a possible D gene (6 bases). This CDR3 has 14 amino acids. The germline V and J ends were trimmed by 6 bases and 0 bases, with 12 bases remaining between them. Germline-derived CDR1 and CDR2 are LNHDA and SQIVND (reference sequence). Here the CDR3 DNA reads TGTGCCAGTAGGCCGACAGGCACCTCCTACGAGCAGTACTTC. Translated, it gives CASRPTGTSYEQYF.

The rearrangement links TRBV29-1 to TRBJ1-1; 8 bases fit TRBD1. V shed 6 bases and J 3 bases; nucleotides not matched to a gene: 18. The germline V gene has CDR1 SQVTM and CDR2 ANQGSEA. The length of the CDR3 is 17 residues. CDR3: CSVALRGAGGLHTEAFF. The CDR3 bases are TGCAGCGTCGCGCTCCGGGGGGCAGGGGGCCTCCACACTGAAGCTTTCTTT.